This T cell receptor beta chain originates from a study of T cell responses to AZD1222 COVID-19 vaccine. The study's findings and limits: White British donors predominated, females outnumbered males, and clonal diversity was possibly underestimated. Spike regions recognized by vaccine-associated CD4 TCRs spanned the protein, led by 160-218 and 743-854. The study identified only five to seven AZD1222 recipients as seropositive at baseline. Spike-specific TCR breadth and depth were elevated following two AZD1222 doses.

Of note for this clone: The antigen is undetermined.

The table came from immunoSEQ multiplex PCR; TCRdb's copy has only in-frame clones and leaves some out. There are more than 85,000 clones in the sample; approximately 87% occur only once, and roughly 4.5% lies in the top ten. CDR3 length: 18 residues. Trimming removed 3 bases from V and 4 bases from J; junction bases left unmatched: 7. Per germline, CDR1 LNHDA and CDR2 SQIVND (reference sequence). The chain carries TRBV19 and TRBJ2-1; 15 positions agree with TRBD2. The TCR comes from an adult who received the AZD1222 COVID-19 vaccine. The sequences come from peripheral blood, collected 28 days after the second AZD1222 dose. The DNA of the CDR3 is TGTGCCAGTAGTATTGGACTAGCGGGGGGGAGACCTTACAATGAGCAGTTCTTC. As protein: CASSIGLAGGRPYNEQFF. The entire variable domain, with the rest obtained from reference TRBV19 and TRBJ2-1, is as follows: DGGITQSPKYLFRKEGQNVTLSCEQNLNHDAMYWYRQDPGQGLRLIYYSQIVNDFQKGDIAEGYSVSREKKESFPLTVTSAQKNPTAFYLCASSIGLAGGRPYNEQFFGPGTRLTVL.